The 19 T cell receptor beta chains listed next were all sequenced from one sample in a study of CD8+CD57+ T cells in acquired aplastic anemia. For CDR3 and TCR beta VDJ profiling, genomic DNA was the template used. MiXCR, run by TCRdb on the reads, gives a single entry per CDR3 protein. The sample includes 400,000 to 600,000 distinct CDR3 sequences, about a third of them seen just once. Sequencing was done on patients that had shown CD8+CD57+ cell expansion by flow cytometry. Sequencing input: sorted CD4+, CD8+, or CD8+CD57+ T cells (not recorded which) from PBMCs. The source is a human donor with aplastic anemia.

This clonotype turned up a few times. The chain has TRBV6-1 and TRBJ1-2; possibly TRBD1 for D (6 bases). The CDR3 contains 15 residues. Trimming removed 5 bases from V and 8 bases from J, with 21 bases in between. Germline CDR1 reads MNHNS; CDR2 reads SASEGT. CDR3 protein: CASSTTGSAVGGYTF. The CDR3 DNA is TGTGCCAGCAGTACAACAGGGAGCGCCGTCGGAGGCTACACCTTC.

This chain connects TRBV14 to TRBJ2-7; 8 bases map to TRBD1. With V trimmed by 2 bases and J by 3 bases, 6 bases remained unmatched. Germline V gene lookup returns CDR1 SGHDN and CDR2 FVKESK. The CDR3 length is 15 residues. The CDR3 here is CASSQSRQGIYEQYF. In DNA, the CDR3 is TGTGCCAGCAGCCAAAGTCGACAGGGGATCTACGAGCAGTACTTC.

Only a few counts were recorded for this clonotype. This chain links TRBV7-9 with TRBJ1-2, with 7 bases lining up with TRBD1. CDR1 SEHNR and CDR2 FQNEAQ come from the germline V gene (reference sequence). The CDR3 sequence is 13 residues long. With V trimmed by 8 bases and J by 4 bases, 7 bases remained unmatched. CDR3 sequence reads: CASGLGTVYGYTF. In nucleotides, the CDR3 is TGTGCCAGCGGCCTCGGGACAGTCTATGGCTACACCTTC.

This clonotype was recorded many times. The gene calls are TRBV10-3 and TRBJ1-6; D unresolved. This CDR3 has 14 amino acids. Per germline, CDR1 ENHRY and CDR2 SYGVKD. The germline V and J ends were trimmed by 4 bases and 5 bases, with 9 bases remaining between them. The CDR3 spells CAISVQEDNSPLHF. DNA for the CDR3: TGTGCCATCAGTGTTCAGGAGGATAATTCACCCCTCCACTTT.

The chain carries TRBV24-1 and TRBJ1-5; 10 bases map to TRBD1. The CDR3 contains 15 residues. The V segment lost 7 bases and the J segment 7 bases; nucleotides outside the gene matches: 9. Germline CDR1 and CDR2: KGHDR and SFDVKD. The CDR3 region is CATRGQGPPWQPQHF. The CDR3 DNA sequence: TGTGCCACCAGGGGACAGGGGCCTCCCTGGCAGCCCCAGCATTTT.

The chain joins TRBV6-1 to TRBJ1-5, with D uncertain. The CDR3 has 15 amino acids. The germline V gene encodes CDR1 MNHNS and CDR2 SASEGT. The V gene lost 8 bases and the J gene lost 0 bases, with 14 bases spanning the gap. Here the CDR3 DNA reads TGTGCCAGCCATAACCGGTTGGATAGCAATCAGCCCCAGCATTTT. It codes for CASHNRLDSNQPQHF.

The genes are TRBV11-1 and TRBJ2-2, with D perhaps matching TRBD1 or TRBD2 (5 bases each). The length of the CDR3 is 16 residues. Trimming shortened V by 6 bases and J by 2 bases, and 16 bases separated the two germline ends. The germline V gene encodes CDR1 SGHAT and CDR2 FQDESV (reference sequence). The CDR3 sequence is CASSYSGTGNTGELFF. The CDR3 DNA reads as TGTGCCAGCAGTTATTCCGGGACGGGAAACACCGGGGAGCTGTTTTTT.

This clonotype appeared many times. V gene TRBV7-2 combines with J gene TRBJ2-7; 8 nucleotides match TRBD2. The CDR3 runs 15 residues. Trimming at V came to 8 bases and at J to 2 bases, leaving 11 bases not matched to a gene. CDR1 and CDR2 from the germline V gene are SGHTA and FQGNSA. The CDR3 here is CASSASSGSTYEQYF. As DNA, the CDR3 is TGTGCCAGCTCAGCTTCTAGCGGGTCGACCTACGAGCAGTACTTC.

This chain joins TRBV19 and TRBJ2-2; no clear D. Germline CDR1 is LNHDA and CDR2 is SQIVND (reference sequence). The V end was cut by 3 bases, the J end by 0 bases, with 14 bases between. The CDR3 covers 17 residues. CDR3 sequence: CASSISRSRANTGELFF. The CDR3 region has the DNA TGTGCCAGTAGTATTAGTAGGAGTCGCGCGAACACCGGGGAGCTGTTTTTT.

Points on this clonotype: This sequence may be a read error, since a much larger clone differs from it by one base. The V and J genes are TRBV9 and TRBJ1-1, with D uncertain. From germline, CDR1 is SGDLS and CDR2 YYNGEE. The CDR3 is 14 residues long. Trimming pared 0 bases from V and 4 bases from J, leaving 10 bases between. CDR3 protein: CASSVGERITEAFF. For the CDR3, the DNA is TGTGCCAGCAGCGTAGGGGAGAGGATCACTGAAGCTTTCTTT.

This clonotype was counted once. The CDR3 does not close with the conserved phenylalanine or tryptophan, likely indicating a read error. The chain combines TRBV2 with TRBJ1-5; perhaps TRBD1 as D (5 bases). The length of the CDR3 is 14 residues. V was shortened by 6 bases and J by 4 bases, with 13 bases between the two germline ends. The V gene's germline CDR1 is SNHLY and CDR2 FYNNEI. The CDR3 reads CASSSGYSNQPQHL. The CDR3 DNA sequence: TGTGCCAGCAGCTCAGGGTACTCAAATCAGCCCCAGCATCTT.

The table lists this clonotype with a few counts. The chain is built from TRBV2 and TRBJ2-6; TRBD2 matches at 14 bases. CDR1 is SNHLY, CDR2 FYNNEI, per germline. The trim removed 7 bases at V and 0 bases at J, leaving 8 bases unmatched. This CDR3 has 19 residues. The CDR3 spells CASTLRTSGGSSGANVLTF. The CDR3 region has the DNA TGTGCCAGCACCCTTCGGACTAGCGGGGGGAGCTCTGGGGCCAACGTCCTGACTTTC.

This clonotype showed up many times. This chain uses TRBV20-1 with TRBJ2-7, with TRBD1 matching 8 bases. Germline CDR1 and CDR2: DFQATT and SNEGSKA (reference sequence). Trimming cost V 3 bases and J 3 bases; bases outside gene matches: 16. The CDR3 is 17 residues long. CDR3 in DNA: TGCAGTGCTAGGAGCCCCAAGGTCGGGACAGGTTACTACGAGCAGTACTTC. This sequence encodes CSARSPKVGTGYYEQYF.

This chain joins TRBV11-2 and TRBJ2-1, with D hard to call. Germline CDR1 reads SGHAT; CDR2 reads FQNNGV. The length of the CDR3 is 14 residues. V was shortened by 5 bases and J by 6 bases, with 14 bases between the two germline ends. In DNA form, the CDR3 reads TGTGCCAGCAGCCTGGTCGTGGGCCCCAATGAGCAGTTCTTC. Amino acid sequence: CASSLVVGPNEQFF.

The rearrangement links TRBV19 to TRBJ1-3; D perhaps matches TRBD1 (5 bases). This CDR3 comprises 14 residues. CDR1 is LNHDA, CDR2 SQIVND, per germline (reference sequence). V dropped 11 bases and J dropped 0 bases, with 14 bases sitting between them. DNA of the CDR3: TGTGCCTGGTACACAGGAAACTCTGGAAACACCATATATTTT. This gives the protein CAWYTGNSGNTIYF. Complete variable domain (other parts from reference TRBV19 and TRBJ1-3): DGGITQSPKYLFRKEGQNVTLSCEQNLNHDAMYWYRQDPGQGLRLIYYSQIVNDFQKGDIAEGYSVSREKKESFPLTVTSAQKNPTAFYLCAWYTGNSGNTIYFGEGSWLTVV.

This clonotype was seen more than once but under ten times. In DNA, the CDR3 is TGCAGTGCTAGATACGGTGAGCAGTTCTTC. Translation gives CSARYGEQFF. The chain is built from TRBV20-1 and TRBJ2-1; D is uncertain. The CDR3 is 10 amino acids. Germline CDR1 is DFQATT and CDR2 is SNEGSKA (reference sequence). Trimming removed 2 bases at V and 9 bases at J, with 5 bases between.

The gene calls are TRBV7-2 and TRBJ2-5; 11 bases are shared with TRBD2. Losses at the gene ends were 3 bases for V and 3 bases for J; bases not matched to a gene: 6. Germline V gene data show CDR1 as SGHTA and CDR2 as FQGNSA. There are 16 residues in the CDR3. The CDR3 nucleotides are TGTGCCAGCAGCTTGTTGACTAGCGGGATAGAAGAGACCCAGTACTTC. Translating gives CASSLLTSGIEETQYF.

Of note for this clonotype: It may be a read error: a sequence one base away is much more abundant. The J gene is TRBJ2-1, the V gene TRBV2; 8 bases fit TRBD2. Losses at the gene ends were 3 bases for V and 7 bases for J; bases not matched to a gene: 8. The length of the CDR3 is 15 residues. Germline V gives CDR1 SNHLY, CDR2 FYNNEI. This CDR3 reads CASSEGAGASNEQFF. As DNA, the CDR3 is TGTGCCAGCAGTGAGGGAGCGGGAGCTAGTAATGAGCAGTTCTTC.

A word on this clonotype: It may be a read error: a sequence one base away is much more abundant. J is TRBJ2-3 and V is TRBV5-5; D remains unclear. V lost 4 bases and J lost 0, with 9 bases in between. CDR1 and CDR2 (germline): SGHKS, YYEKEE (reference sequence). This CDR3 region has 14 residues. CDR3 DNA sequence: TGTGCCAGCAGCCCGGAACGGAGCACAGATACGCAGTATTTT. It is translated as CASSPERSTDTQYF.